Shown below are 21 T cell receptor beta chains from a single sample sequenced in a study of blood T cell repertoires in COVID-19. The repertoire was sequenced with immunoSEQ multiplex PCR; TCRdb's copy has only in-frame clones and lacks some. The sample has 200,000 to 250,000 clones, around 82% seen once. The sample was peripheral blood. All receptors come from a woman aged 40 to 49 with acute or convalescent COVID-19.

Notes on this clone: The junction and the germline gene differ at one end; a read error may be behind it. The CDR3 region has the DNA TGTGCCAGCAGCTTAGATCCGGCGGTCCCTCTAATCTTC. This codes for CASSLDPAVPLIF. This chain uses TRBV11-2 with TRBJ2-1, with D hard to call. Germline V lookup: CDR1 SGHAT, CDR2 FQNNGV. The CDR3 is made up of 13 amino acids.

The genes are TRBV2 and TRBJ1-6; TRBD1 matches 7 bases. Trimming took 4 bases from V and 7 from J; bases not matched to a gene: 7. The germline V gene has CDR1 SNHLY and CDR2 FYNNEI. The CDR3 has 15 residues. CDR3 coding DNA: TGTGCCAGCAGTGGATCCGGGACAGACAATTCACCCCTCCACTTT. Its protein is CASSGSGTDNSPLHF.

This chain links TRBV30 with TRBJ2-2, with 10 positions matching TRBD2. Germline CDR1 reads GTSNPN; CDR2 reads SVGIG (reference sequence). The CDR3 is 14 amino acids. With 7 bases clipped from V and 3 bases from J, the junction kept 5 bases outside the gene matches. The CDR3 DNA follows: TGTGCCTCCCGACTAGCGGGTCACACCGGGGAGCTGTTTTTT. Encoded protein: CASRLAGHTGELFF.

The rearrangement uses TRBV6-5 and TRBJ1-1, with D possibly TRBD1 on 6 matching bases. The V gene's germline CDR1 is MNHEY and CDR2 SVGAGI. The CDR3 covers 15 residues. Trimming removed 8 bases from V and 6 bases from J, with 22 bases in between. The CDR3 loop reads CASGGSGPSPAEAFF. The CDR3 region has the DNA TGTGCCAGCGGGGGCTCGGGACCAAGCCCAGCTGAAGCTTTCTTT.

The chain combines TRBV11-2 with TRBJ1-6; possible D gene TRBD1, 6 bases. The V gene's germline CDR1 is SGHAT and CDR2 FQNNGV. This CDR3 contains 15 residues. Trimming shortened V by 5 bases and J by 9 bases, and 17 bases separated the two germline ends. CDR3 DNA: TGTGCCAGCAGCCAAGCCCAGAGGGGGAGTTCACCCCTCCACTTT. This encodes CASSQAQRGSSPLHF.

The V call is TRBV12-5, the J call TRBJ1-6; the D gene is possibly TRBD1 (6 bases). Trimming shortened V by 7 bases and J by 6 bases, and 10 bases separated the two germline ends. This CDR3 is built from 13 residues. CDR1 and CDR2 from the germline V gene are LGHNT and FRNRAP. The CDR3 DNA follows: TGTGCTAGTGCCATGGACAGTAATTCACCCCTCCACTTT. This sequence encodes CASAMDSNSPLHF.

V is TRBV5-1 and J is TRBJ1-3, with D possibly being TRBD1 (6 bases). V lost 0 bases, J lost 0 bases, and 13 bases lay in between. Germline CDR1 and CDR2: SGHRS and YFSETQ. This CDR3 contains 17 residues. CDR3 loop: CASSLAFPGASGNTIYF. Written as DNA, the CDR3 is TGCGCCAGCAGCTTGGCCTTTCCAGGGGCCTCTGGAAACACCATATATTTT.

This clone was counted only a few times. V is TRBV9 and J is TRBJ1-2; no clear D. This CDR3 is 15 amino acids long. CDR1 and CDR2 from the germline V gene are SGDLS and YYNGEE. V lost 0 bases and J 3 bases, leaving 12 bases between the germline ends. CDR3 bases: TGTGCCAGCAGCGTAGACGTCGGGAGCGACTATGGCTACACCTTC. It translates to CASSVDVGSDYGYTF.

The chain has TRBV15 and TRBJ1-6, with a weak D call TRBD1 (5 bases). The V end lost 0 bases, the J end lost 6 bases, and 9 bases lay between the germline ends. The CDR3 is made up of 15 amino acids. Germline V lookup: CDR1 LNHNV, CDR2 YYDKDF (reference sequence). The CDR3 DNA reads TGTGCCACCAGCAGAGAGGGGACTGGTAATTCACCCCTCCACTTT. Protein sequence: CATSREGTGNSPLHF. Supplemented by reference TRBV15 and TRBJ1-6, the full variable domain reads DAMVIQNPRYQVTQFGKPVTLSCSQTLNHNVMYWYQQKSSQAPKLLFHYYDKDFNNEADTPDNFQSRRPNTSFCFLDIRSPGLGDTAMYLCATSREGTGNSPLHFGNGTRLTVT.

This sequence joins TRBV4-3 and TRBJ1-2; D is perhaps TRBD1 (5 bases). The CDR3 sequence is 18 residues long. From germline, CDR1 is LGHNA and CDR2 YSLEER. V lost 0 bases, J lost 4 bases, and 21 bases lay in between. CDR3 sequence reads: CASSQDVIGRVGSYGYTF. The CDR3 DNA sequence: TGCGCCAGCAGCCAAGATGTTATCGGCAGGGTAGGATCCTATGGCTACACCTTC.

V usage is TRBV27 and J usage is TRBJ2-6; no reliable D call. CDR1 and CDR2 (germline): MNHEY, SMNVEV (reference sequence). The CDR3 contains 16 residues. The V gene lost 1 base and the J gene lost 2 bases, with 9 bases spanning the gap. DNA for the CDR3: TGTGCCAGCAGTTTATTCGGCGGAACTGGGGCCAACGTCCTGACTTTC. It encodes CASSLFGGTGANVLTF.

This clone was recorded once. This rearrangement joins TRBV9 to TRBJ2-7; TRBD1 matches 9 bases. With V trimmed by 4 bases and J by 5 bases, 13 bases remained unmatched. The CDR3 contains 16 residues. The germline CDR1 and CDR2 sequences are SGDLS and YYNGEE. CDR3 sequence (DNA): TGTGCCAGCAGCCTAAGGGGGGGACAGGGAATCGACGAGCAGTACTTC. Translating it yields CASSLRGGQGIDEQYF.

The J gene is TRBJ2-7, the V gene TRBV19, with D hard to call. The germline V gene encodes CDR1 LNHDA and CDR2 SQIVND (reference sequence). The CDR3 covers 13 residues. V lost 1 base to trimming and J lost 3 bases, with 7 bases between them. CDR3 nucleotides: TGTGCCAGTAGTATAGGCCAGTTCTACGAGCAGTACTTC. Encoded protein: CASSIGQFYEQYF. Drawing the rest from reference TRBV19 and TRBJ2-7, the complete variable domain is DGGITQSPKYLFRKEGQNVTLSCEQNLNHDAMYWYRQDPGQGLRLIYYSQIVNDFQKGDIAEGYSVSREKKESFPLTVTSAQKNPTAFYLCASSIGQFYEQYFGPGTRLTVT.

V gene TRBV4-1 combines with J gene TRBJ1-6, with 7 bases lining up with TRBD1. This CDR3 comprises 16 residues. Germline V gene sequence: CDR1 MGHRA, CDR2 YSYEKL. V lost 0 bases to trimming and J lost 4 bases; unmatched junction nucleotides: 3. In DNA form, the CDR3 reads TGCGCCAGCAGCCAAGATTCGACAGGGTATAATTCACCCCTCCACTTT. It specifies CASSQDSTGYNSPLHF.

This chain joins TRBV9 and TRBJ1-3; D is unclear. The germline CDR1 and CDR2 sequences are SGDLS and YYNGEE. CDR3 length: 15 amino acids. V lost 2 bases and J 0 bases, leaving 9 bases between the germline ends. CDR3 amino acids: CASSVRRVSGNTIYF. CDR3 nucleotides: TGTGCCAGCAGCGTTCGCCGGGTCTCTGGAAACACCATATATTTT.

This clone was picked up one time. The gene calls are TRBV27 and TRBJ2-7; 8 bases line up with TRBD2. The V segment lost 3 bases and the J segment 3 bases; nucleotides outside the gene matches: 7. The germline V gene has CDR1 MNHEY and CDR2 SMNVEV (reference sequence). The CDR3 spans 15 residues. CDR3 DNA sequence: TGTGCCAGCAGTTTGGGTCCGGGACTAGTCTACGAGCAGTACTTC. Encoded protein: CASSLGPGLVYEQYF.

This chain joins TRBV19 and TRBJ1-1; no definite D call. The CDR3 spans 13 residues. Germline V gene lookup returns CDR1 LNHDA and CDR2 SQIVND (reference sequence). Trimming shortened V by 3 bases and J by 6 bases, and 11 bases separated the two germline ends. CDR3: CASSMERVAEAFF. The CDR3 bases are TGTGCCAGTAGTATGGAGAGGGTAGCTGAAGCTTTCTTT.

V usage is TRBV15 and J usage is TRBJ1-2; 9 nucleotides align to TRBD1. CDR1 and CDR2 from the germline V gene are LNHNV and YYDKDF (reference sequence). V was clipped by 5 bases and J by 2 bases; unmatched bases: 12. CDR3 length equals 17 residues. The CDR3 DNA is TGTGCCACCAGCTTATTGGGACAGGGCGGAGTAAACTATGGCTACACCTTC. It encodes CATSLLGQGGVNYGYTF.

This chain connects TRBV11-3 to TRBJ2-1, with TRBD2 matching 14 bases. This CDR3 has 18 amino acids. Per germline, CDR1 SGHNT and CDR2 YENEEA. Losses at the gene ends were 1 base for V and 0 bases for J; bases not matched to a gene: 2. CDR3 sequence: CASSLGTSGRSSYNEQFF. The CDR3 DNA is TGTGCCAGCAGCTTAGGGACTAGCGGGAGGTCCTCCTACAATGAGCAGTTCTTC.

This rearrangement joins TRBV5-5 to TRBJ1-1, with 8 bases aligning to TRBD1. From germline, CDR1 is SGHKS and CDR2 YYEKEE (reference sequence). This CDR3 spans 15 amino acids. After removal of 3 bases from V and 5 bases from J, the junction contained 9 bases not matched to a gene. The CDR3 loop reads CASSWGDRRTTEAFF. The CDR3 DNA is TGTGCCAGCAGCTGGGGGGACAGGAGAACAACTGAAGCTTTCTTT.

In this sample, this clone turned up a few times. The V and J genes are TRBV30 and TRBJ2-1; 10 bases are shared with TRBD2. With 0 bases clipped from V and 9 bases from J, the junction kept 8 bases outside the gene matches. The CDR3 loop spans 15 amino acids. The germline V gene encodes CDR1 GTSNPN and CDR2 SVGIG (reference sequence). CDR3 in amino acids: CAWSVHSGGGFEQFF. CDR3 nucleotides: TGTGCCTGGAGTGTACACAGCGGGGGGGGCTTTGAGCAGTTCTTC.